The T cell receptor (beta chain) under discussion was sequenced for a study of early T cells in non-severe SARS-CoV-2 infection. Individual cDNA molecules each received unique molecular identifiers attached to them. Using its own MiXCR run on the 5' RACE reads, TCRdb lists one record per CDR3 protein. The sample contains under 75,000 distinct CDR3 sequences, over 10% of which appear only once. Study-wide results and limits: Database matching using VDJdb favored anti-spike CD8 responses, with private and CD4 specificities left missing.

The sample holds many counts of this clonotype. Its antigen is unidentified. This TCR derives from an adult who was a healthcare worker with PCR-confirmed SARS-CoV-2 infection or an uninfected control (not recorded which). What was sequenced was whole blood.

CDR3 amino acids: CASRPGQGFSTDTQYF. CDR3 DNA sequence: TGTGCCAGCAGACCGGGACAGGGGTTTAGCACAGATACGCAGTATTTT. The chain has TRBV25-1 and TRBJ2-3, with 10 bases aligning to TRBD1. Unmatched junction bases numbered 6, after V lost 6 bases and J lost 0 bases. The CDR3 totals 16 residues. Germline V gives CDR1 MGHDK, CDR2 SYGVNS.